This T cell receptor (beta chain) was sequenced in a study of Graves' ophthalmopathy and Graves' hyperthyroidism. As for the study in general: The study drew peripheral blood at initial diagnosis, before any treatment. Study results and caveats: As the model predicted ophthalmopathy progression, it achieved a sensitivity of just over 70% and a specificity of about 72%.

Amplification of the TCR beta CDR3 regions used RNA transcripts (as template). An initial RT-PCR round employing HTBI primers preceded a second-round multiplex PCR. TCRdb itself ran the multiplex PCR reads through MiXCR, one entry per CDR3 protein. The sample shows about 400,000 distinct CDR3 sequences, around 20% of them seen only once. Hyperthyroidism patients were newly diagnosed, under 2 months' duration, aged 18 to 65. The diagnostic workup employed clinical symptoms, serum thyroxine, TRAb, thyroid ultrasound and orbital computed tomography. V gave up 6 bases and J gave up 0 bases; unmatched junction bases: 8. The length of the CDR3 is 16 residues. The germline V gene has CDR1 MDHEN and CDR2 SYDVKM. This clonotype was counted at least ten times. What it binds is not known.

The origin of this receptor is a woman aged 18 to 35 with stable Graves' hyperthyroidism. The specimen was peripheral blood. This sequence joins TRBV28 and TRBJ2-4, with 7 bases aligning to TRBD1. CDR3 sequence reads: CASSADRDLAKNIQYF. As DNA, the CDR3 is TGTGCCAGCAGCGCAGACAGGGACCTAGCCAAAAACATTCAGTACTTC.